This is a list of T cell receptor beta chains from one sample in a study of cytomegalovirus exposure and HLA in healthy donors. This table comes from immunoSEQ multiplex PCR, and its TCRdb copy is limited to in-frame clones, with some not included. The sample shows some 170,000 clones, 75% to 80% of them seen only once. Specimen: PBMCs. All receptors come from a man aged 35-49 years in good health and CMV-seropositive. Both conserved end residues are part of each CDR3. Each record gives: clone size, V gene, D gene, J gene, CDR3 protein, CDR3 DNA. The D gene is left open where the match is weak. Part of the rows lack a size; the others show once, few, many or a class for expanded clones.

few	TRBV5-4	TRBD2	TRBJ2-2	CASSTSSGRNTGELFF	TGTGCCAGCAGCACCTCTAGCGGGAGGAACACCGGGGAGCTGTTTTTT
few	TRBV5-1	.	TRBJ1-4	CASSLKTASGSTNEKLFF	TGCGCCAGCAGCTTGAAGACAGCCAGTGGTTCAACTAATGAAAAACTGTTTTTT
once	TRBV14	TRBD2	TRBJ2-7	CASSQGGLAGFLGSYEQYF	TGTGCCAGCAGCCAAGGGGGACTAGCGGGATTCCTGGGTTCCTACGAGCAGTACTTC
once	TRBV5-6	.	TRBJ2-3	CASSLSSGSDTQYF	TGTGCCAGCAGCTTAAGTAGCGGTTCAGATACGCAGTATTTT
.	TRBV7-2	TRBD2	TRBJ2-3	CASSLRGVSGRATDTQYF	TGTGCCAGCAGCTTGAGGGGGGTGAGCGGGAGGGCGACAGATACGCAGTATTTT
.	TRBV18	TRBD1	TRBJ2-1	CASSPAGTGPYNEQFF	TGTGCCAGCTCACCGGCCGGGACAGGGCCCTACAATGAGCAGTTCTTC
few	TRBV28	TRBD2	TRBJ2-1	CASRKGLAGSGEQFF	TGTGCCAGCAGGAAAGGACTAGCGGGATCGGGTGAGCAGTTCTTC
few	TRBV5-1	.	TRBJ2-3	CASSLAGSGTDTQYF	TGCGCCAGCAGCTTGGCTGGTTCAGGCACAGATACGCAGTATTTT
once	TRBV9	TRBD1	TRBJ2-3	CASSVGGTGGGSTDTQYF	TGTGCCAGCAGCGTCGGCGGGACAGGGGGCGGAAGCACAGATACGCAGTATTTT
.	TRBV7-9	TRBD1	TRBJ2-5	CASSPGQGLGETQYF	TGTGCCAGCAGTCCAGGACAGGGATTGGGGGAGACCCAGTACTTC
.	TRBV19	TRBD2	TRBJ2-7	CASSIGGGGSPYEQYF	TGTGCCAGTAGTATAGGGGGCGGGGGTTCTCCCTACGAGCAGTACTTC
.	TRBV19	.	TRBJ2-7	CASSADSYEQYF	TGTGCCAGTAGTGCGGACAGCTACGAGCAGTACTTC
.	TRBV19	TRBD2	TRBJ2-2	CASRHTSEPNTGELFF	TGTGCCAGTAGGCATACTAGCGAACCGAACACCGGGGAGCTGTTTTTT
once	TRBV29-1	.	TRBJ1-3	CSVGPSSGNTIYF	TGCAGCGTTGGTCCCAGCTCTGGAAACACCATATATTTT
.	TRBV5-1	TRBD2	TRBJ2-1	CASSLDAGSSGRANEQFF	TGCGCCAGCAGCTTGGATGCCGGCTCGAGCGGGAGGGCAAATGAGCAGTTCTTC
.	TRBV5-1	TRBD1	TRBJ2-4	CASSFGGQGAGYIQYF	TGCGCCAGCAGCTTTGGGGGACAGGGGGCTGGATACATTCAGTACTTC
.	TRBV19	TRBD1	TRBJ1-1	CASSMGRGAFF	TGTGCCAGTAGTATGGGCAGGGGGGCTTTCTTT
.	TRBV9	TRBD1	TRBJ1-3	CASSVDGQGSNTIYF	TGTGCCAGCAGCGTAGACGGACAGGGTTCAAACACCATATATTTT
.	TRBV4-1	TRBD1	TRBJ2-1	CASSQSGQGASYNEQFF	TGCGCCAGCAGCCAGTCTGGACAGGGGGCCTCCTACAATGAGCAGTTCTTC
once	TRBV7-2	.	TRBJ2-7	CASSLGLEIYEQYF	TGTGCCAGCAGCTTAGGACTAGAAATATACGAGCAGTACTTC
.	TRBV5-1	.	TRBJ2-3	CASNRDTTDTQYF	TGCGCCAGCAACCGGGACACCACAGATACGCAGTATTTT
.	TRBV6-1	TRBD1	TRBJ2-6	CASFEGAVGANGLTF	TGTGCCAGCTTCGAGGGGGCGGTCGGGGCCAACGGCCTGACTTTC
few	TRBV6-5	.	TRBJ1-1	CASSEEENTEAFF	TGTGCCAGCAGTGAAGAGGAGAACACTGAAGCTTTCTTT
.	TRBV11-3	.	TRBJ1-4	CASSLAGVSNEKLFF	TGTGCCAGCAGCTTAGCAGGGGTCTCTAATGAAAAACTGTTTTTT
.	TRBV15	.	TRBJ1-1	CATSRDRTAMNTEAFF	TGTGCCACCAGCAGAGATCGTACAGCCATGAACACTGAAGCTTTCTTT
.	TRBV19	TRBD1	TRBJ1-3	CASSVPLGGPGNTIYF	TGTGCCAGTAGTGTCCCCTTAGGGGGCCCTGGAAACACCATATATTTT
.	TRBV28	TRBD2	TRBJ2-1	CASSLGGLAGGKYNEQFF	TGTGCCAGCAGTTTAGGGGGTCTAGCGGGAGGGAAATACAATGAGCAGTTCTTC
.	TRBV7-9	.	TRBJ2-5	CASSLTAQETQYF	TGTGCCAGCAGTTTGACAGCCCAAGAGACCCAGTACTTC
.	TRBV28	TRBD2	TRBJ2-7	CASSLSGTSGHEQYF	TGTGCCAGCAGTTTATCCGGGACTAGCGGACACGAGCAGTACTTC
.	TRBV9	.	TRBJ1-1	CASSVQDMNTEAFF	TGTGCCAGCAGCGTACAGGATATGAACACTGAAGCTTTCTTT
.	TRBV10-3	TRBD2	TRBJ2-3	CAISDRGRADTDTQYF	TGTGCCATCAGTGACCGGGGGAGGGCCGATACAGATACGCAGTATTTT
.	TRBV11-2	.	TRBJ1-4	CASSTGREKLFF	TGTGCCAGCAGCACAGGACGGGAAAAACTGTTTTTT
.	TRBV10-3	.	TRBJ2-2	CAITADRGSTGELFF	TGTGCCATCACTGCGGACAGAGGTTCGACCGGGGAGCTGTTTTTT
.	TRBV7-8	.	TRBJ2-6	CASSLNWANVLTF	TGTGCCAGCAGCTTGAACTGGGCCAACGTCCTGACTTTC
.	TRBV4-1	.	TRBJ2-5	CASSQAHRSQETQYF	TGCGCCAGCAGCCAAGCCCACAGGAGCCAAGAGACCCAGTACTTC
once	TRBV13	TRBD1	TRBJ2-3	CASSLFPTGTGEADTQYF	TGTGCCAGCAGCCTTTTCCCCACCGGGACAGGGGAGGCAGATACGCAGTATTTT
.	TRBV29-1	TRBD1	TRBJ1-2	CSVEGLGTGRYGYTF	TGCAGCGTTGAAGGGCTCGGGACAGGAAGGTATGGCTACACCTTC
.	TRBV14	.	TRBJ1-1	CASSQVGAEGRAFF	TGTGCCAGCAGCCAAGTAGGGGCGGAAGGGAGGGCTTTCTTT
.	TRBV5-4	TRBD2	TRBJ2-2	CASSPAGLAGGRGELFF	TGTGCCAGCAGCCCGGCAGGCCTAGCGGGAGGAAGAGGGGAGCTGTTTTTT
.	TRBV6-1	TRBD2	TRBJ2-3	CASSLGLATDTQYF	TGTGCCAGCAGTCTGGGACTAGCCACAGATACGCAGTATTTT
once	TRBV5-1	TRBD1	TRBJ1-2	CASSLRSGGGYGYTF	TGCGCCAGCAGCTTGAGGTCAGGGGGCGGCTATGGCTACACCTTC
.	TRBV6-1	.	TRBJ1-5	CASKSSNQPQHF	TGTGCCAGCAAGAGTAGCAATCAGCCCCAGCATTTT
.	TRBV6-1	TRBD1	TRBJ2-7	CAFRDRFSYEQYF	TGTGCCTTTCGGGACAGATTTTCCTACGAGCAGTACTTC
.	TRBV6-5	TRBD2	TRBJ2-1	CASSYSSSGSRNEQFF	TGTGCCAGCAGTTACTCCTCTAGCGGGAGTCGCAATGAGCAGTTCTTC
.	TRBV5-4	.	TRBJ2-1	CAVGGLVSYNEQFF	TGTGCCGTCGGGGGGCTAGTCTCCTACAATGAGCAGTTCTTC
.	TRBV30	TRBD1	TRBJ2-5	CAWSRGHQETQYF	TGTGCCTGGAGCAGGGGGCACCAGGAGACCCAGTACTTC
.	TRBV5-1	TRBD1	TRBJ2-2	CASSFGTGNTGELFF	TGCGCCAGCAGCTTTGGGACAGGGAACACCGGGGAGCTGTTTTTT
few	TRBV6-5	.	TRBJ1-5	CASRLRYGQNQPQHF	TGTGCCAGCCGGCTAAGGTATGGACAGAATCAGCCCCAGCATTTT